A selection of T cell receptor beta chains follows, all from one sample in a study of blood T cells in healthy people across ages. TCRdb fed the 5' RACE reads into MiXCR, producing one record per CDR3 protein. The sample has approximately 800,000 distinct CDR3 sequences, under 30% seen once. This sample was also put to use in a study of T cells of mothers and their children.

Sequencing was carried out using blood. These receptors all come from a boy aged 5-17 years in good health. Both conserved end residues are part of each CDR3. Each record gives: V gene, D gene, CDR3 protein. A D gene is named only where the DNA matches it firmly.

V gene: TRBV7-9; D gene: TRBD1; CDR3 protein: CASSLARGRGYDQPQHF
V gene: TRBV15; D gene: TRBD2; CDR3 protein: CATSSDRDGTIDETQYF
V gene: TRBV29-1; D gene: TRBD1; CDR3 protein: CSVGVRGRNIQYF
V gene: TRBV5-1; D gene: TRBD1; CDR3 protein: CASSPGQGILLELFF
V gene: TRBV5-1; D gene: TRBD1; CDR3 protein: CASSGRTGAVETQYF
V gene: TRBV12-3/TRBV12-4; D gene: TRBD1; CDR3 protein: CASSWDRGLGETQYF
V gene: TRBV10-3; D gene: .; CDR3 protein: CAISGGLAYNEQFF
V gene: TRBV7-8; D gene: .; CDR3 protein: CASSFPRGYEQYF
V gene: TRBV20-1; D gene: TRBD1; CDR3 protein: CSASPTGAGGELFF
V gene: TRBV20-1; D gene: TRBD2; CDR3 protein: CSAPELAGHNEQFF
V gene: TRBV7-3; D gene: .; CDR3 protein: CASSLIGGWGANVLTF